This T cell receptor (beta chain) was retrieved from a study of blood T cell repertoires in COVID-19. Study details: The samples span acute and convalescent COVID-19 from the United States, Italy and Spain.

The method was immunoSEQ multiplex PCR; TCRdb's version includes in-frame clones alone and lacks a portion of them. The repertoire includes fewer than 300,000 clones, about 85% of them detected once, and 0.87% sits in the top ten. The CDR3 runs 15 residues. From germline, CDR1 is SGHTA and CDR2 FQGNSA. The V gene end was trimmed by 5 bases and the J gene end by 12 bases; junction bases not matched to a gene: 12. Patients of the Seattle cohort, enrolled during active infection, were followed longitudinally. The origin of this receptor is a human donor with COVID-19, enrolled during active disease. The donor label of this sample is uncertain. The rearrangement joins TRBV7-2 to TRBJ1-6, with 8 bases lining up with TRBD1. The material sequenced was peripheral blood. CDR3: CASSPTGQEKRPLHF. Written as DNA, the CDR3 is TGTGCCAGCAGCCCAACGGGACAGGAAAAAAGACCCCTCCACTTT.